A selection of T cell receptor beta chains follows, all from one sample in a study of shared clonotypes between healthy human individuals. TCRdb's table, derived via immunoSEQ multiplex PCR, lists solely in-frame clones and lacks some. Of approximately 400,000 clones detected, about 96% appear once; the ten largest clones hold 0.32%. The sequenced sample was memory CD8+ T cells sorted from blood. All receptors derive from a young man in good health. The CDR3 runs from the conserved cysteine through the conserved F or W. D genes are given only for firm matches. Clone size is shown for a subset of rows, as once, few, many or a class of expanded clone.

J gene,clone size,V gene,D gene,CDR3 DNA,CDR3 protein
TRBJ1-1,.,TRBV28,.,TGTGCCAGCAGTTGGGGGGGGAACACTGAAGCTTTCTTT,CASSWGGNTEAFF
TRBJ1-2,.,TRBV5-5,TRBD1,TGTGCCAGCAGCCTGGGACAGGGAGGCTATGGCTACACCTTC,CASSLGQGGYGYTF
TRBJ1-5,.,TRBV27,TRBD1,TGTGCCAGCAGTGCCGCCGGGACAGGGAACAATCAGCCCCAGCATTTT,CASSAAGTGNNQPQHF
TRBJ1-1,.,TRBV19,.,TGTGCCAGTAGCCCGGGGTTCTGGGTGAACACTGAAGCTTTCTTT,CASSPGFWVNTEAFF
TRBJ2-1,.,TRBV5-8,TRBD2,TGTGCCAGCACCCCGGGGACTAGGGGGTACAATGAGCAGTTCTTC,CASTPGTRGYNEQFF
TRBJ1-5,.,TRBV28,.,TGTGCCAGCATTACGGACAGCAATCAGCCCCAGCATTTT,CASITDSNQPQHF
TRBJ2-2,.,TRBV7-2,.,TGTGCCAGCAGCTTACAAGGATCAAGGAGGACCGGGGAGCTGTTTTTT,CASSLQGSRRTGELFF
TRBJ1-1,.,TRBV30,.,TGTGCCAGACATAACAGGATTTTGAACACTGAAGCTTTCTTT,CARHNRILNTEAFF
TRBJ2-5,once,TRBV9,TRBD2,TGTGCCAGCAGTGGCCGCGGGAGATGGGAGACCCAGTACTTC,CASSGRGRWETQYF
TRBJ2-1,.,TRBV4-2,.,TGTGCCAGCAGCCAAAGGGCGTTAGCCTTGGGTGAGCAGTTCTTC,CASSQRALALGEQFF
TRBJ2-3,.,TRBV2,TRBD2,TGTGCCAGCACGGCGGGACTAGCGGGAGATTCTTCAGATACGCAGTATTTT,CASTAGLAGDSSDTQYF
TRBJ1-2,few,TRBV7-6,TRBD1,TGTGCCAGCAGTTTGGCAACAGGGGATGGTGGCTACACCTTC,CASSLATGDGGYTF
TRBJ2-1,.,TRBV30,TRBD1,TGTGCCTGGAGGGCCTCGGGACAGTTCTACAATGAGCAGTTCTTC,CAWRASGQFYNEQFF
TRBJ2-1,.,TRBV21-1,.,TGTGCCAGCAGCGAAGGAGGGGAGGGTGAGCAGTTCTTC,CASSEGGEGEQFF
TRBJ2-3,.,TRBV5-1,TRBD2,TGCGCCAGCACCCGACTAGCGGGAGGGGCAGATACGCAGTATTTT,CASTRLAGGADTQYF
TRBJ2-7,.,TRBV13,.,TGTGCCAGCAGCTTAAGGCGGGAAAGCTACGAGCAGTACTTC,CASSLRRESYEQYF
TRBJ2-7,.,TRBV5-1,.,TGCGCCAGCAGATTAGGAGGTTCGGGGAGCTCCTACGAGCAGTACTTC,CASRLGGSGSSYEQYF
TRBJ2-3,.,TRBV2,TRBD2,TGTGCCAGCAGTGAATTGGCGGGAGGGCCGGATACGCAGTATTTT,CASSELAGGPDTQYF
TRBJ1-1,.,TRBV5-1,TRBD1,TGCGCCAGCAGCCCCTCTTTGACAGGGATGAACACTGAAGCTTTCTTT,CASSPSLTGMNTEAFF
TRBJ1-5,.,TRBV7-8,.,TGTGCCAGCAGCTTAGCCCGACTCCCTGGGACAACCAGGGACCAGCCCCAGCATTTT,CASSLARLPGTTRDQPQHF
TRBJ2-1,.,TRBV15,.,TGTGCCACCGGACCAACGGAAAGCTCCTACAATGAGCAGTTCTTC,CATGPTESSYNEQFF
TRBJ2-5,.,TRBV5-1,TRBD2,TGCGCCAGCAGCTTGCCCCTAGCGGGAGGCCAAGAGACCCAGTACTTC,CASSLPLAGGQETQYF
TRBJ2-3,.,TRBV14,TRBD2,TGTGCCAGCAGCCAGTCGGGAGGGATTATTTCAGATACGCAGTATTTT,CASSQSGGIISDTQYF
TRBJ2-3,.,TRBV30,TRBD2,TGTGCCTGGAGTGTAGTGGGACTAGGAAAAGATACGCAGTATTTT,CAWSVVGLGKDTQYF
TRBJ2-3,.,TRBV10-1,TRBD2,TGCGCCAACCCGGGACTAGCGGGTGGAGATACGCAGTATTTT,CANPGLAGGDTQYF
TRBJ1-5,.,TRBV4-2,.,TGTGCCAGCAGCCAAGAGGGTCAGCCCCAGCATTTT,CASSQEGQPQHF
TRBJ1-4,.,TRBV7-8,.,TGTGCCAGCAGCTCGACAGGCATCTCTAATGAAAAACTGTTTTTT,CASSSTGISNEKLFF
TRBJ2-2,.,TRBV10-3,TRBD2,TGTGCCATCAGTATTATATCTAGCGGGAACACCGGGGAGCTGTTTTTT,CAISIISSGNTGELFF
TRBJ2-3,.,TRBV6-1,.,TGTGCCAGCAGTGAATCCCGCTTGGATACGCAGTATTTT,CASSESRLDTQYF
TRBJ1-3,once,TRBV30,TRBD1,TGTGCCTGGGGACAGGGAGGAAACACCATATATTTT,CAWGQGGNTIYF
TRBJ1-5,.,TRBV5-6,.,TGTGCCATCCAGCGGCAGGGCCATCAGCCCCAGCATTTT,CAIQRQGHQPQHF
TRBJ1-1,few,TRBV29-1,TRBD1,TGCAGCGTTGGACAGGGGGACACTGAAGCTTTCTTT,CSVGQGDTEAFF
TRBJ2-7,.,TRBV4-2,TRBD2,TGTGCCAGCAGCCCCTCGACTAGCGGAGAGACCTACGAGCAGTACTTC,CASSPSTSGETYEQYF
TRBJ2-7,.,TRBV7-7,.,TGTGCTAGCAGCTTAGTAAGAGCGGACATACACTTACACTACGAGCAGTACTTC,CASSLVRADIHLHYEQYF
TRBJ2-6,.,TRBV7-3,.,TGTGCCAGCAGCTCCCTAGCCCTCTCTGGGGCCAACGTCCTGACTTTC,CASSSLALSGANVLTF
TRBJ2-7,.,TRBV4-1,TRBD2,TGCGCCAGCAGCCTCGGACTAGCGGGGAGCTCCTACGAGCAGTACTTC,CASSLGLAGSSYEQYF
TRBJ2-1,.,TRBV5-4,.,TGTGCCAGCAGCTTGGCGGTAGACAATGAGCAGTTCTTC,CASSLAVDNEQFF
TRBJ2-5,.,TRBV5-1,.,TGCGCCAGCAGCTTGGTGTTAGGAGGGCAACAATTAGAGGCCCAGTACTTC,CASSLVLGGQQLEAQYF
TRBJ1-1,.,TRBV10-3,TRBD1,TGTGCCATCACTGATCCACCGGGACAGGGGACTGAAGCTTTCTTT,CAITDPPGQGTEAFF
TRBJ2-1,.,TRBV7-2,TRBD2,TGTGCCAGCAGCTTAGCGGCCGGACTAGCGACAACCCCCTCCTACAATGAGCAGTTCTTC,CASSLAAGLATTPSYNEQFF
TRBJ2-7,.,TRBV11-2,TRBD1,TGTGCCAGCAGCTTTGAGGGACAGGGGGCCTACGAGCAGTACTTC,CASSFEGQGAYEQYF
TRBJ2-7,.,TRBV2,TRBD2,TGTGCCAGCAGTGTCATCGAGACTAGCGGCTACGAGCAGTACTTC,CASSVIETSGYEQYF
TRBJ2-7,once,TRBV30,.,TGTGCCTGGAGGCCAGGGTATGGGATCTACGAGCAGTACTTC,CAWRPGYGIYEQYF
TRBJ2-7,few,TRBV7-9,.,TGTGCCAGCAGCTTAGCAGGGGGCTACGAGCAGTACTTC,CASSLAGGYEQYF
TRBJ1-3,.,TRBV29-1,.,TGCAGCGGGGGAGAAGGCTCTGGAAACACCATATATTTT,CSGGEGSGNTIYF
TRBJ1-2,.,TRBV4-1,TRBD1,TGCGCCAGCAGCCAAGATACCGGGACAGGGAACTATGGCTACACCTTC,CASSQDTGTGNYGYTF
TRBJ2-5,.,TRBV11-2,.,TGTGCCAGCACCCCAGGAGGGGAGACCCAGTACTTC,CASTPGGETQYF
TRBJ1-4,.,TRBV18,.,TGTGCCAGCTCATGGGACCCCGGGACTAATGAAAAACTGTTTTTT,CASSWDPGTNEKLFF
TRBJ1-1,.,TRBV18,.,TGTGCCAGCTCACCGAAGTTGAACACTGAAGCTTTCTTT,CASSPKLNTEAFF
TRBJ2-5,.,TRBV30,TRBD2,TGTGCCTGGAGTGTACGAACTAGCGTAAAGACCCAGTACTTC,CAWSVRTSVKTQYF
TRBJ2-3,.,TRBV7-9,.,TGTGCCAGCAGCATGGGGGAGATAGTCACAGATACGCAGTATTTT,CASSMGEIVTDTQYF
TRBJ2-7,.,TRBV5-6,.,TGTGCCAGCGCTCAGGGGGCGCGGGGGTCCGAGCAGTACTTC,CASAQGARGSEQYF
TRBJ2-1,.,TRBV5-1,TRBD2,TGCGCCACCGGGGGGGATGAGCAGTTCTTC,CATGGDEQFF
TRBJ2-1,.,TRBV7-3,TRBD2,TGTGCCAGCAGCTCCCCGACAATAGCGGGAGGCGATGAGAATGAGCAGTTCTTC,CASSSPTIAGGDENEQFF
TRBJ2-5,.,TRBV27,TRBD1,TGTGCCAGCAGCCGGTCCCGGGACAGGGCCGAGACCCAGTACTTC,CASSRSRDRAETQYF
TRBJ2-4,.,TRBV18,TRBD2,TGTGCCAGCTCACCACCCCTAGCGGGAGGGCCTGCCAAAAACATTCAGTACTTC,CASSPPLAGGPAKNIQYF
TRBJ2-7,.,TRBV19,TRBD2,TGTGCCAGTAGTATGCGGGGGAACGGGGAGCAGTACTTC,CASSMRGNGEQYF
TRBJ2-6,.,TRBV27,.,TGTGCCAGCGGGGGGCTTCGGGACTCTGGGGCCAACGTCCTGACTTTC,CASGGLRDSGANVLTF
TRBJ1-6,.,TRBV2,.,TGTGCCACGACAGTGTCCGTTTCCAATTCACCCCTCCACTTT,CATTVSVSNSPLHF